This TCR beta chain came from a study of cytomegalovirus exposure and HLA in healthy donors. V was clipped by 4 bases and J by 8 bases; unmatched bases: 12. The CDR3 consists of 15 residues. Germline CDR1 is SGHDT and CDR2 is YYEEEE. PCR employed 60 Vbeta and 13 Jbeta primers. In the source study's methods: An analysis performed later counted 72 million or so unique TCR beta chains (roughly 11 million of them shared). Method: immunoSEQ multiplex PCR; TCRdb's copy keeps in-frame clones and lacks some. The DNA was the basis for D and trimming; V, J and clone size are from that table. This sample yields some 150,000 clones, of which roughly 76% are seen a single time; roughly 2.9% belongs to the top ten.

Input material: PBMCs. This clonotype was obtained from a woman younger than 45 in good health and CMV-seronegative. The rearrangement links TRBV5-6 to TRBJ2-1, with 7 bases lining up with TRBD1. The CDR3 DNA reads as TGTGCCAGCAGCACAACCAGGGGGTCGAGGGATGAGCAGTTCTTC. Translating it yields CASSTTRGSRDEQFF.